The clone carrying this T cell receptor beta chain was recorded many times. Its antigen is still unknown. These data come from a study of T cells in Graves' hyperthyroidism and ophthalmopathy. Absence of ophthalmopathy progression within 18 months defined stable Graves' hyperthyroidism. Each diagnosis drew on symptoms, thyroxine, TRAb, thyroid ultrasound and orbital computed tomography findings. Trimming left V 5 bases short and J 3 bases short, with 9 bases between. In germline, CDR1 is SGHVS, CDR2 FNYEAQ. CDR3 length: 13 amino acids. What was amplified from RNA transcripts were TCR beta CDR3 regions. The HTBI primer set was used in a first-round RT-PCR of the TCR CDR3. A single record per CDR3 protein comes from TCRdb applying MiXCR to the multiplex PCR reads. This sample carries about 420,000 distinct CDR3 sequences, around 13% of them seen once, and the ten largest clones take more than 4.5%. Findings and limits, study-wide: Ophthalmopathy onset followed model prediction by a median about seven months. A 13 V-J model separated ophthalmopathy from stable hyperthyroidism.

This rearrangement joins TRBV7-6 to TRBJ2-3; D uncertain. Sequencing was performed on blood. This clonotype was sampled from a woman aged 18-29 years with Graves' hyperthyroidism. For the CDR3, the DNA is TGTGCCAGCAGCGTTACGGGTACAGATACGCAGTATTTT. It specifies CASSVTGTDTQYF.